A selection of T cell receptor beta chains follows, all from one sample in a study of blood T cell repertoires in COVID-19. The protocol was immunoSEQ multiplex PCR, while the TCRdb copy is restricted to in-frame clones and leaves out a portion. The repertoire holds 130,000 to 150,000 clones, with 88% as singletons. Sequenced sample: peripheral blood. The receptors shown here come from a human donor in a cohort sampled during active COVID-19. The CDR3 runs from the conserved cysteine through the conserved F or W. A D gene is named only where the DNA matches it firmly. Where a row states a size, it is once, few, many or the class of an expanded clone; other rows omit it.

>TRBV5-4|TRBJ1-2|NA|NA
CASSPGVRSIYGYTF
TGTGCCAGCAGCCCCGGGGTCAGATCGATCTATGGCTACACCTTC
>TRBV18|TRBJ2-4|TRBD2|NA
CASSPNPGGENIQYF
TGTGCCAGCTCACCAAACCCGGGAGGGGAGAACATTCAGTACTTC
>TRBV4-2|TRBJ1-1|NA|NA
CASSQRTVEGGEAFF
TGTGCCAGCAGCCAGCGGACAGTCGAGGGCGGTGAAGCTTTCTTT
>TRBV7-2|TRBJ1-3|TRBD1|NA
CASSPEQGAAGNTIYF
TGTGCCAGCAGCCCAGAACAGGGGGCGGCCGGAAACACCATATATTTT
>TRBV4-2|TRBJ2-1|TRBD2|NA
CASSQVSGSLYNEQFF
TGTGCCAGCAGCCAAGTTAGCGGGAGCCTCTACAATGAGCAGTTCTTC
>TRBV7-8|TRBJ1-5|TRBD1|NA
CASSTPDRVQPQHF
TGTGCCAGCAGCACCCCAGACAGGGTCCAGCCCCAGCATTTT
>TRBV28|TRBJ2-2|NA|NA
CASSSRVPGELFF
TGTGCCAGCAGTTCGCGGGTTCCCGGGGAGCTGTTTTTT
>TRBV20-1|TRBJ2-1|NA|NA
CSASSGLESSYNEQFF
TGCAGTGCTAGTTCGGGACTGGAAAGCTCCTACAATGAGCAGTTCTTC
>TRBV7-2|TRBJ2-3|TRBD2|NA
CASSLDSAGGPSTDTQYF
TGTGCCAGCAGCTTAGATTCAGCGGGAGGGCCCAGCACAGATACGCAGTATTTT
>TRBV7-2|TRBJ1-2|NA|NA
CASSPMGNYGYTF
TGTGCCAGCAGCCCTATGGGCAACTATGGCTACACCTTC
>TRBV7-3|TRBJ2-2|NA|few
CASSLMARSNTGELFF
TGTGCCAGCAGCTTAATGGCTCGCTCGAACACCGGGGAGCTGTTTTTT
>TRBV28|TRBJ2-1|NA|NA
CASRRGSREQFF
TGTGCCAGCAGAAGGGGATCAAGGGAGCAGTTCTTC
>TRBV7-3|TRBJ2-5|NA|NA
CASSLDQGSEETQYF
TGTGCCAGCAGCTTGGATCAGGGGTCCGAAGAGACCCAGTACTTC
>TRBV3-1/TRBV3-2|TRBJ2-1|TRBD1|NA
CASSPRTGGDSYNEQFF
TGTGCCAGCAGCCCAAGGACAGGGGGCGATTCCTACAATGAGCAGTTCTTC
>TRBV9|TRBJ2-3|TRBD2|NA
CASSAPGLAGADTQYF
TGTGCCAGCAGCGCACCGGGACTAGCGGGGGCAGATACGCAGTATTTT
>TRBV7-9|TRBJ1-3|NA|NA
CASKGVGGNTIYF
TGTGCCAGCAAGGGGGTAGGAGGAAACACCATATATTTT
>TRBV11-2|TRBJ1-4|TRBD1|NA
CASTLRDRKGEKLFF
TGTGCCAGCACCTTGCGGGACAGGAAGGGTGAAAAACTGTTTTTT
>TRBV28|TRBJ1-2|TRBD1|NA
CASSAPGTGPSNYGYTF
TGTGCCAGCAGCGCTCCCGGGACAGGCCCATCTAACTATGGCTACACCTTC
>TRBV7-3|TRBJ2-3|TRBD1|NA
CASSIGQGGTDTQYF
TGTGCCAGCAGCATCGGACAGGGGGGCACAGATACGCAGTATTTT
>TRBV12-3/TRBV12-4|TRBJ1-1|NA|NA
CASSFGQNEAFF
TGTGCCAGCAGTTTTGGACAGAATGAAGCTTTCTTT
>TRBV7-3|TRBJ2-3|TRBD1|NA
CASSIPGQGRNTQYF
TGTGCCAGCAGCATACCGGGACAGGGGCGAAATACGCAGTATTTT
>TRBV6-5|TRBJ2-7|TRBD1|NA
CASSTRTGGRDEQYF
TGTGCCAGCAGTACACGGACAGGGGGCCGGGACGAGCAGTACTTC
>TRBV10-3|TRBJ1-2|NA|few
CAISEATRGADGYTF
TGTGCCATCAGTGAGGCGACACGGGGGGCTGATGGCTACACCTTC
>TRBV18|TRBJ1-5|NA|NA
CASSPGQSLQPQHF
TGTGCCAGCTCACCCGGACAGAGTTTGCAGCCCCAGCATTTT
>TRBV14|TRBJ2-5|TRBD2|NA
CASSPPGLSFSETQYF
TGTGCCAGCAGCCCTCCGGGACTATCCTTCTCAGAGACCCAGTACTTC
>TRBV2|TRBJ2-3|TRBD2|NA
CASSEVSGRSTDTQYF
TGTGCCAGCAGTGAAGTTAGCGGGAGGAGCACAGATACGCAGTATTTT
>TRBV11-3|TRBJ2-1|NA|once
CASSLGFADYNEQFF
TGTGCCAGCAGCTTAGGATTCGCAGACTACAATGAGCAGTTCTTC
>TRBV18|TRBJ2-3|TRBD1|NA
CASSPTGASTDTQYF
TGTGCCAGCTCACCGACAGGGGCGAGCACAGATACGCAGTATTTT
>TRBV5-5|TRBJ1-6|NA|NA
CASSSDSPDYNSPLHF
TGTGCCAGCAGCTCAGACAGCCCAGACTATAATTCACCCCTCCACTTT
>TRBV18|TRBJ1-1|NA|NA
CASSLGQNTEAFF
TGTGCCAGCTCCTTAGGACAGAACACTGAAGCTTTCTTT
>TRBV28|TRBJ2-7|TRBD2|NA
CASSPYPTSGSSYEQYF
TGTGCCAGCAGTCCCTACCCTACTAGCGGGAGCTCCTACGAGCAGTACTTC
>TRBV6-1|TRBJ1-1|TRBD1|NA
CASSEPGTGGWGTEAFF
TGTGCCAGCAGTGAACCCGGGACAGGGGGATGGGGGACTGAAGCTTTCTTT
>TRBV6-5|TRBJ1-5|NA|NA
CASTGTWQGDQPQHF
TGTGCCAGCACAGGTACGTGGCAGGGTGACCAGCCCCAGCATTTT
>TRBV7-9|TRBJ2-1|TRBD2|NA
CASSQVTSGDNEQFF
TGTGCCAGCAGCCAGGTGACTAGCGGGGACAATGAGCAGTTCTTC
>TRBV14|TRBJ1-2|NA|few
CASSPEAGKDYGYTF
TGTGCCAGCAGCCCTGAGGCGGGGAAGGACTATGGCTACACCTTC
>TRBV19|TRBJ1-5|NA|NA
CASSMSGLGRGRVLLQPQHF
TGTGCCAGTAGTATGTCAGGGTTAGGTAGGGGTCGGGTTCTTCTTCAGCCCCAGCATTTT
>TRBV7-9|TRBJ2-3|NA|NA
CASSLAGSADTQYF
TGTGCCAGCAGCTTAGCGGGCTCGGCAGATACGCAGTATTTT
>TRBV6-5|TRBJ1-2|NA|NA
CASGRQGSYGYTF
TGTGCCAGCGGACGTCAGGGATCCTATGGCTACACCTTC
>TRBV5-6|TRBJ2-5|NA|NA
CASSPGGVEETQYF
TGTGCCAGCAGCCCCGGGGGTGTAGAAGAGACCCAGTACTTC
>TRBV5-6|TRBJ2-7|TRBD1|NA
CASSRRQGPGKQYF
TGTGCCAGCAGCCGTCGACAGGGCCCCGGCAAGCAGTACTTC
>TRBV9|TRBJ2-2|NA|NA
CASSAQAKLVGNTGELFF
TGTGCCAGCAGCGCCCAGGCGAAACTAGTAGGGAACACCGGGGAGCTGTTTTTT
>TRBV12-5|TRBJ2-7|TRBD1|once
CASGSWDSLNF
TGTGCTAGTGGCTCGTGGGACAGCCTTAACTTC
>TRBV4-2|TRBJ2-2|NA|NA
CASSQDPAGPGTGELFF
TGTGCCAGCAGCCAAGATCCCGCAGGGCCGGGCACCGGGGAGCTGTTTTTT